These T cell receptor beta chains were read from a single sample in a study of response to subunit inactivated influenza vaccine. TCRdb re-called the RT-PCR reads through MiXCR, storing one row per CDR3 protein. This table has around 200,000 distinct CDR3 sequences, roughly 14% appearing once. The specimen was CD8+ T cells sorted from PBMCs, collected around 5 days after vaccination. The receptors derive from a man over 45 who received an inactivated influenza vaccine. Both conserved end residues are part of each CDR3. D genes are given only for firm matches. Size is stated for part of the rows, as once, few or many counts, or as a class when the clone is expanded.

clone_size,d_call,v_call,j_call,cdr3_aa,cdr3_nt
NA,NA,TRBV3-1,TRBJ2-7,CASSDSRAMGYEQYF,TGTGCCAGCAGCGATAGTAGGGCTATGGGATACGAGCAGTACTTC
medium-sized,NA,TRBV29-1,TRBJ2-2,CSVERQNTGELFF,TGCAGCGTTGAAAGGCAGAACACCGGGGAGCTGTTTTTT
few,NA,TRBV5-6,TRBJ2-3,CASSFSGGAVMTQYF,TGTGCCAGCAGCTTTTCCGGGGGCGCCGTTATGACGCAGTATTTT
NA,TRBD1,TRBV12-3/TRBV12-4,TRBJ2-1,CASSLWDRGYNEQFF,TGTGCCAGCAGTTTATGGGACAGGGGGTACAATGAGCAGTTCTTC
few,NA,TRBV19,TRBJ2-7,CASTLEQYF,TGTGCCAGTACCCTCGAGCAGTACTTC
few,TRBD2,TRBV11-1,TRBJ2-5,CASSSSLVSGSYLEETQYF,TGTGCCAGCAGCTCCTCCCTGGTTAGCGGGAGTTATTTGGAAGAGACCCAGTACTTC
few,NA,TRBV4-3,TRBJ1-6,CASSQDSGLGSPLHF,TGCGCCAGCAGCCAAGACTCAGGGCTGGGGTCACCCCTCCACTTT
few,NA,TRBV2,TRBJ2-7,CASSEISRSSYEQYF,TGTGCCAGCAGTGAAATCTCGAGGAGCTCCTACGAGCAGTACTTC
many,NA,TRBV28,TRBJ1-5,CASTLGLQSNQPQHF,TGTGCCAGCACCTTGGGTCTCCAAAGCAATCAGCCCCAGCATTTT
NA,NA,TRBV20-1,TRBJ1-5,CSALPLGVQPQHF,TGCAGTGCCCTTCCCCTGGGGGTTCAGCCCCAGCATTTT